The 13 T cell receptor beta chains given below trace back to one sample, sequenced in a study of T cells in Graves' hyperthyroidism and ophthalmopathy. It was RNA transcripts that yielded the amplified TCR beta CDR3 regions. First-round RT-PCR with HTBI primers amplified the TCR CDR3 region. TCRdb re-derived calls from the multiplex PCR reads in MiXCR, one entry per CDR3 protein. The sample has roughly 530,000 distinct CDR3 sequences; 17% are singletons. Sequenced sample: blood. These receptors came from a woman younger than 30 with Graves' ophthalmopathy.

The CDR3 spells CASSEQVGVGEQYF. CDR3 in DNA: TGCGCCAGCAGTGAGCAGGTAGGGGTAGGCGAGCAGTACTTC. V gene TRBV10-2 combines with J gene TRBJ2-7; maybe TRBD1 (5 bases). The CDR3 has 14 residues. CDR1 is WSHSY and CDR2 is SAAADI in the germline V gene. Trimming took off 2 bases at V and 6 bases at J, with 14 bases between the two ends.

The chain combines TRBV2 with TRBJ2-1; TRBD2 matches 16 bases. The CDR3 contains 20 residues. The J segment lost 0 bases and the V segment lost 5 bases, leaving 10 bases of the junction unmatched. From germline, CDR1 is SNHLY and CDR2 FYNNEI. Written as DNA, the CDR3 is TGTGCCAGCAGTCCGGGACTAGCGGGAGGGCCGTGGGGCTCCTACAATGAGCAGTTCTTC. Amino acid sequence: CASSPGLAGGPWGSYNEQFF.

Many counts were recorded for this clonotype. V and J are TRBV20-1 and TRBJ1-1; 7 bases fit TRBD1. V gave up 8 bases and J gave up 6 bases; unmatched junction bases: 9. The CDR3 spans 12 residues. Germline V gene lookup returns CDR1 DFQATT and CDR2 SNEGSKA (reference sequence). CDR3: CSKSRGSAEAFF. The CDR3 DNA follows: TGCAGTAAAAGCAGGGGGAGCGCTGAAGCTTTCTTT.

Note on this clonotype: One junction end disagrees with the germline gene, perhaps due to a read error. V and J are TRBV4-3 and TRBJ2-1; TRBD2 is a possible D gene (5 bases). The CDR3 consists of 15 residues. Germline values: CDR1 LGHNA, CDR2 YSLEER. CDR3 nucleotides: TGCGCCAGCAGCCAGGCGGGCAGCCTCTACGATGAGCAGTTCTTC. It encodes CASSQAGSLYDEQFF.

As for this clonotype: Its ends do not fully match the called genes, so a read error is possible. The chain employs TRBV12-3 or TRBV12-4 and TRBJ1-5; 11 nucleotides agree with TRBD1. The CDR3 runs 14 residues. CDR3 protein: CVSSRTGGGQPQHF. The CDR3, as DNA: TGTGTCAGCAGCCGGACAGGGGGCGGGCAGCCCCAGCATTTT.

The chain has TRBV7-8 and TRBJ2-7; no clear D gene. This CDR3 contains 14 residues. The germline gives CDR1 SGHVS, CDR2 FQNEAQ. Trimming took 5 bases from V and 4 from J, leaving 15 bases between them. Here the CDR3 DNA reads TGTGCCAGCAGCGCCCGTGACTCACTTTACGAGCAGTACTTC. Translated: CASSARDSLYEQYF.

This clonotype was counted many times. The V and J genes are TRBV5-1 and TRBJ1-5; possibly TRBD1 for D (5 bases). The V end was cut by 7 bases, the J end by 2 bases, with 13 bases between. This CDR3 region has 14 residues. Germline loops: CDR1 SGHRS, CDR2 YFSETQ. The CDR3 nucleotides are TGCGCCAGCGCCCCTGACAGCGGCAATCAGCCCCAGCATTTT. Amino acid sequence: CASAPDSGNQPQHF. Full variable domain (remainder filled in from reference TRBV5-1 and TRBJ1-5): KAGVTQTPRYLIKTRGQQVTLSCSPISGHRSVSWYQQTPGQGLQFLFEYFSETQRNKGNFPGRFSGRQFSNSRSEMNVSTLELGDSALYLCASAPDSGNQPQHFGDGTRLSIL.

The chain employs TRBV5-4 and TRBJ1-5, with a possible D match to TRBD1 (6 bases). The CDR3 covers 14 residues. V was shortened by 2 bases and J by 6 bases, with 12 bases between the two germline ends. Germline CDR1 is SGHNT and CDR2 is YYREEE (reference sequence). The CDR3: CASSFFGGSQPQHF. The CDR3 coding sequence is TGTGCCAGCAGCTTTTTCGGGGGCAGTCAGCCCCAGCATTTT.

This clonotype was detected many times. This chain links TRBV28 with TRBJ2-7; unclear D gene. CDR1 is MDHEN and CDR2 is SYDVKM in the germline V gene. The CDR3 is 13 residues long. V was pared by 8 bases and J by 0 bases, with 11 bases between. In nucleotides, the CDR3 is TGTGCCAGCGGGATTATAAGCTCCTACGAGCAGTACTTC. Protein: CASGIISSYEQYF.

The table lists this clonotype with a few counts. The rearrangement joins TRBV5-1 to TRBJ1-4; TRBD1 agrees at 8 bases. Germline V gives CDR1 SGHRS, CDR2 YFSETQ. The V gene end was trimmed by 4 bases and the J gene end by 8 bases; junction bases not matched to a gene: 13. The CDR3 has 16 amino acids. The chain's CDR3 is CASSVVPTGVREKLFF. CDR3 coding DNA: TGCGCCAGCAGCGTCGTACCGACAGGGGTGCGAGAAAAACTGTTTTTT.

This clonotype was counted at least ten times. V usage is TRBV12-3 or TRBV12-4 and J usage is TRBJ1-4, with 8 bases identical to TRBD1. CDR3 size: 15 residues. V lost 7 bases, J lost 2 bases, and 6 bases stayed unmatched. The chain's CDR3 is CASNLNRGTNEKLFF. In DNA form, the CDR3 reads TGTGCCAGCAACCTAAACAGGGGGACTAATGAAAAACTGTTTTTT.

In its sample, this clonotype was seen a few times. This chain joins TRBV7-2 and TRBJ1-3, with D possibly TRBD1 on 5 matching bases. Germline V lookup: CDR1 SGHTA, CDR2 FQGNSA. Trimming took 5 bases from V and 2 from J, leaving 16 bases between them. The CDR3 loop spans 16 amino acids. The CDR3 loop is CASSPGPTVTGNTIYF. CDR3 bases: TGTGCCAGCAGCCCAGGGCCTACAGTCACTGGAAACACCATATATTTT.

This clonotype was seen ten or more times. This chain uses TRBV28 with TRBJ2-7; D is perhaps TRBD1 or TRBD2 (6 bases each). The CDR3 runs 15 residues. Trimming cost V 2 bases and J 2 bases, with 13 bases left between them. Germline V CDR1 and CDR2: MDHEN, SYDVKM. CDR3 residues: CASSLNRDLTYEQYF. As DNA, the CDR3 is TGTGCCAGCAGTTTAAACAGGGACTTAACCTACGAGCAGTACTTC. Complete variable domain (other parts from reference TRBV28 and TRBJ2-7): DVKVTQSSRYLVKRTGEKVFLECVQDMDHENMFWYRQDPGLGLRLIYFSYDVKMKEKGDIPEGYSVSREKKERFSLILESASTNQTSMYLCASSLNRDLTYEQYFGPGTRLTVT.